The entry below describes one T cell receptor beta chain. This sample was included in a study of blood T cell repertoires in COVID-19. About the research overall: Samples came from the United States, Italy and Spain, spanning acute and convalescent COVID-19. T cells, B-cell-depleted T cells, or PBMCs supplied cDNA or gDNA.

Germline V CDR1 and CDR2: LNHDA, SQIVND (reference sequence). This CDR3 contains 16 residues. Trimming stripped 2 bases from V and 2 bases from J, with 15 bases between. How the authors handled the data: The authors estimated nucleated cell counts from reference gene primer amplification. Profiling relied on immunoSEQ multiplex PCR, and the TCRdb table lists in-frame clones only, not all of them. Clone size and the V and J calls come from that table; the DNA yielded D and trimming. The repertoire holds hundreds of thousands of clones, with about 86% as singletons. The source of this sequence is a man older than 75 with acute or convalescent COVID-19. V usage is TRBV19 and J usage is TRBJ2-5, with TRBD2 as a possible D gene (5 bases). Sequencing used peripheral blood. The chain's CDR3 is CASSIYSGLGQETQYF. Written as DNA, the CDR3 is TGTGCCAGTAGTATATATTCCGGACTCGGGCAAGAGACCCAGTACTTC.